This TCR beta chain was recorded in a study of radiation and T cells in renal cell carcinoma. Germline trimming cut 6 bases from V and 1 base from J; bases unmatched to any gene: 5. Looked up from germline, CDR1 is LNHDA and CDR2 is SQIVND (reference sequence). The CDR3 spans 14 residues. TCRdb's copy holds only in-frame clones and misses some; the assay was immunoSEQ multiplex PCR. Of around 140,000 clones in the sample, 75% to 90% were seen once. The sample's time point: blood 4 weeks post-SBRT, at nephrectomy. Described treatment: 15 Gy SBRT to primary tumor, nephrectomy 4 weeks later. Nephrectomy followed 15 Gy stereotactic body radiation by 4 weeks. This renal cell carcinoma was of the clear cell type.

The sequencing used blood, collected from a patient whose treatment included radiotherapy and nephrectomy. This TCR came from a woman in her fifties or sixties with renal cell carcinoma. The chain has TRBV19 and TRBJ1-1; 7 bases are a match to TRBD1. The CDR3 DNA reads TGTGCCAGTAGCCTGGACAGGCAGAACACTGAAGCTTTCTTT. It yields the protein CASSLDRQNTEAFF.